The source of this TCR beta chain is a study of cytotoxic CD8 clonotypes in ibrutinib-treated CLL. Across the whole study: In all, about a dozen patients were relapsed/refractory, 15 were treatment-naive and 17 were IGHV unmutated.

Whole-study findings and limits: Relative to age-matched healthy donors, clonality at baseline was higher, and it tracked circulating CD8+ T-cell counts.

Genomic DNA (roughly 1.8 micrograms) was obtained from cryopreserved PBMCs for construction of TCR beta libraries. This CDR3 has 15 amino acids. V shed 3 bases and J shed 6 bases, with 18 bases lying between them. CDR1 and CDR2 (germline): MGHDK, SYGVNS. Measured with immunoSEQ multiplex PCR; TCRdb has only the in-frame clones, and not every one. The table lists about 130,000 clones, about 80% of them singletons. To note about this clone: Its antigen is not identified.

The sequence was collected from a human donor with chronic lymphocytic leukemia. The chain links TRBV25-1 to TRBJ2-7; unclear D gene. Sequencing was performed on PBMCs, taken after 12 months of ibrutinib treatment. The CDR3 reads CASSDLYSRVREQYF. The CDR3 DNA sequence: TGTGCCAGCAGTGATCTCTACAGCCGGGTCCGCGAGCAGTACTTC.